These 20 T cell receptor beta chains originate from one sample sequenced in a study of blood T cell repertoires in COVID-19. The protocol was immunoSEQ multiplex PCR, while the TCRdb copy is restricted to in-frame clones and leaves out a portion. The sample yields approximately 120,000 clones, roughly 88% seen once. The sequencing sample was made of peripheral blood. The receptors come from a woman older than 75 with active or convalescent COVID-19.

The CDR3 DNA is TGTGCCAGCAGTTTCCCAACTAGCGGGGGTATTTACAATGAGCAGTTCTTC. Its translation is CASSFPTSGGIYNEQFF. This chain links TRBV28 with TRBJ2-1; TRBD2 matches at 11 bases. The CDR3 runs to 17 residues. From germline, CDR1 is MDHEN and CDR2 SYDVKM. The J segment lost 4 bases and the V segment lost 3 bases, leaving 8 bases of the junction unmatched.

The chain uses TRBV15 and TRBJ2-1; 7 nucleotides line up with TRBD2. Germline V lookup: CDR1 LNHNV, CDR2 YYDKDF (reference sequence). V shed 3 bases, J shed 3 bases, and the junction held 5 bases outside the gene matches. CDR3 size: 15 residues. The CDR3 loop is CATSRGAGNYNEQFF. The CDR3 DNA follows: TGTGCCACCAGCAGGGGAGCGGGAAACTACAATGAGCAGTTCTTC.

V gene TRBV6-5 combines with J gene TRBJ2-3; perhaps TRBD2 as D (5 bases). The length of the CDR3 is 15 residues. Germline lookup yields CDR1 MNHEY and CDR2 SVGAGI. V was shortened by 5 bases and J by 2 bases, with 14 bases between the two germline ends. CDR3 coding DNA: TGTGCCAGCAGTCAGAACCGGGGTATCACAGATACGCAGTATTTT. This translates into CASSQNRGITDTQYF.

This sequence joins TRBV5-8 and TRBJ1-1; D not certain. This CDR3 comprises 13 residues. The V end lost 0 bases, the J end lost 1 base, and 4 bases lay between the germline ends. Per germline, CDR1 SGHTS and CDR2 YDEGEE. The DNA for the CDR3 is TGTGCCAGCAGCTTGGCAGGGAACACTGAAGCTTTCTTT. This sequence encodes CASSLAGNTEAFF.

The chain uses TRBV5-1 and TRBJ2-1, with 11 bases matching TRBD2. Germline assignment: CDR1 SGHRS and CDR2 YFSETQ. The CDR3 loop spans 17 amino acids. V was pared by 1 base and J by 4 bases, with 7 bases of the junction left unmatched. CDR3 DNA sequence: TGCGCCAGCAGCTTGATGGCTAGCGGGAGGATTTACAATGAGCAGTTCTTC. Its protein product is CASSLMASGRIYNEQFF.

Here the CDR3 DNA reads TGTGCCAGCAGCCATGGGCTCTCCGGAGATACGCAGTATTTT. Its translation is CASSHGLSGDTQYF. This rearrangement joins TRBV3-1 (or the pseudogene TRBV3-2) to TRBJ2-3; D call uncertain. Trimming took 3 bases from V and 5 from J, leaving 12 bases between them. This CDR3 contains 14 residues. Germline assignment: CDR1 LGHDT and CDR2 YNNKEL (reference sequence).

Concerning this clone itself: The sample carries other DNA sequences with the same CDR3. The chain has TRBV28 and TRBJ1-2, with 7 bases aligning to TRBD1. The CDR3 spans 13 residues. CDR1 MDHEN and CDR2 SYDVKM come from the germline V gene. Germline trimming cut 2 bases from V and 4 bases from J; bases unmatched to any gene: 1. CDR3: CASSLAGGYGYTF. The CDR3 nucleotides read TGTGCCAGCAGTTTAGCAGGGGGCTATGGCTACACCTTC.

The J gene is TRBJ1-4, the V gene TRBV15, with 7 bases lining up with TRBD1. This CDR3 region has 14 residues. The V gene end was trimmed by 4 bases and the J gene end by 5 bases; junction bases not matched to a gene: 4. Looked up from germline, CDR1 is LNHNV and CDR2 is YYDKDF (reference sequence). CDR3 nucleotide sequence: TGTGCCACCAGCATCACAGGGGCCAATGAAAAACTGTTTTTT. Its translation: CATSITGANEKLFF.

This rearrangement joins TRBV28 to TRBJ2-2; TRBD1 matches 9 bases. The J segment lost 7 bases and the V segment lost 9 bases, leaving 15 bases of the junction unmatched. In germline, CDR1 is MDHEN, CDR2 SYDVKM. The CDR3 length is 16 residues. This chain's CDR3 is CAREEPGQGPVGELFF. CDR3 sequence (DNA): TGTGCCAGAGAAGAGCCGGGACAGGGACCTGTCGGGGAGCTGTTTTTT.

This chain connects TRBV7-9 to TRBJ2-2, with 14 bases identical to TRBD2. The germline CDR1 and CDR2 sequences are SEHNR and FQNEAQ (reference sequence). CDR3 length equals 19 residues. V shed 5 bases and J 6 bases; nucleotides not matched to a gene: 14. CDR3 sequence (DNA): TGTGCCAGCAGCGCTAACTTGGGACTAGCGGGAGTTTTGCCCGGGGAGCTGTTTTTT. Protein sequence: CASSANLGLAGVLPGELFF. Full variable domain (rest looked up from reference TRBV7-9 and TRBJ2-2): DTGVSQNPRHKITKRGQNVTFRCDPISEHNRLYWYRQTLGQGPEFLTYFQNEAQLEKSRLLSDRFSAERPKGSFSTLEIQRTEQGDSAMYLCASSANLGLAGVLPGELFFGEGSRLTVL.

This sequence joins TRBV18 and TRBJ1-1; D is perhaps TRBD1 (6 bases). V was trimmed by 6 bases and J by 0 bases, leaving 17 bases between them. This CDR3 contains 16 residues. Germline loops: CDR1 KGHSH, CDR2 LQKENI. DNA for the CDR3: TGTGCCAGCTCTCTCAGGGGAACGGCACTGAACACTGAAGCTTTCTTT. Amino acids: CASSLRGTALNTEAFF.

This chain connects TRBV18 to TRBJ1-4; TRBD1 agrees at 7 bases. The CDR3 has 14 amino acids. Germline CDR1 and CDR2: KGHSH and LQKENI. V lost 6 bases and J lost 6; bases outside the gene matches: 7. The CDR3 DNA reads TGTGCCAGCTCCAACAGGGGACTAGATGAAAAACTGTTTTTT. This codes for CASSNRGLDEKLFF.

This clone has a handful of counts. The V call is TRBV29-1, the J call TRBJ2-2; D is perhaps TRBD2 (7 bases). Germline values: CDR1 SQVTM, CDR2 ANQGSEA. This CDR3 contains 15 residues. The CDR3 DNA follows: TGCAGTGGTACAAGGGGGGAGGGTGGCACCGGGGAGCTGTTTTTT. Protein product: CSGTRGEGGTGELFF.

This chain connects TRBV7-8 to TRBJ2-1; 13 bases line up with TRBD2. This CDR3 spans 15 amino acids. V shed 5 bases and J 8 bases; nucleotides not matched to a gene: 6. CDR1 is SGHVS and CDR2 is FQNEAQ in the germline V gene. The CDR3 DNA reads TGTGCCAGCAGCGGACTAGCGGGAGTAAAGGATGAGCAGTTCTTC. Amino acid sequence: CASSGLAGVKDEQFF.

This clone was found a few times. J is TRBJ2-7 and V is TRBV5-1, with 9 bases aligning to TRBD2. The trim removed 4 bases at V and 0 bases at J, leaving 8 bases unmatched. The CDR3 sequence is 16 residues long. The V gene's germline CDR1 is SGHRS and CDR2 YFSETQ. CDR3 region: CASSPLTSGGSYEQYF. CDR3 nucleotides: TGCGCCAGCAGCCCATTGACTAGCGGAGGCTCCTACGAGCAGTACTTC.

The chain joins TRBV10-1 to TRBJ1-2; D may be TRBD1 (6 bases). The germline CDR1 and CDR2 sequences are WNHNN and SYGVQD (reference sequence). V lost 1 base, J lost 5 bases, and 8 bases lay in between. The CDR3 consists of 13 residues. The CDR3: CASSEYREYGYTF. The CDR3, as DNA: TGCGCCAGCAGTGAGTACAGGGAGTATGGCTACACCTTC.

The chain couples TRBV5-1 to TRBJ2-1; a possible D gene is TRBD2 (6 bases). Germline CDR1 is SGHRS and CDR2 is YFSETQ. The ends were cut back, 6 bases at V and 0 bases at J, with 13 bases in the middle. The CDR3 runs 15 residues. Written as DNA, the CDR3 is TGCGCCAGCAAATGGATAGCGGACTCCTACAATGAGCAGTTCTTC. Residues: CASKWIADSYNEQFF.

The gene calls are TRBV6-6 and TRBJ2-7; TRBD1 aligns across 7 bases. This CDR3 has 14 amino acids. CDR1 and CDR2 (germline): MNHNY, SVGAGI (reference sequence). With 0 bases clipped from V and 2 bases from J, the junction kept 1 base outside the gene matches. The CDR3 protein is CASSYSGTAYEQYF. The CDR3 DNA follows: TGTGCCAGCAGTTACTCTGGGACAGCCTACGAGCAGTACTTC.

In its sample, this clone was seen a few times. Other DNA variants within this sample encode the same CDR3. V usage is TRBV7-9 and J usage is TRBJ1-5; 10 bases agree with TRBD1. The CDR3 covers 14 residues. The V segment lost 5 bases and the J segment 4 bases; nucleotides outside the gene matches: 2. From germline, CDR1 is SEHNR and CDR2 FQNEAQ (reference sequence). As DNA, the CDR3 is TGTGCCAGCAGCCGGACAGGGGGTAATCAGCCCCAGCATTTT. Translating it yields CASSRTGGNQPQHF.

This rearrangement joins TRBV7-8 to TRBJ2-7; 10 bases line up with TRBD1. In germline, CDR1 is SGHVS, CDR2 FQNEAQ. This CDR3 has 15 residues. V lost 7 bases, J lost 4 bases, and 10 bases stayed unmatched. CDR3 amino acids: CASTKRTGQGYEQYF. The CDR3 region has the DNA TGTGCCAGCACCAAGAGAACGGGACAGGGGTACGAGCAGTACTTC.